A single sample is the source of the 5 T cell receptor beta chains below, sequenced in a study of T cell responses to AZD1222 COVID-19 vaccine (dated by TCRdb to the early 2020s). Libraries were made using the immunoSEQ multiplex PCR assay. TCRdb took this table from immuneACCESS and kept in-frame rearrangements with V and J called. Such tables lack part of the clones; where checked against another copy, unresolved V genes explain under half of the gap, and the rest is unexplained. Within this sample are 150,000 to 200,000 clones, with 88% of them counted one time only. Approximately 26% of the sample is in the top ten clones. The sample's time point label, decoded: about 28 days (+/-7) after the second vaccine dose. The sample in question was peripheral blood, obtained 28 days after the second AZD1222 dose. Receptors were obtained from an adult who received the AZD1222 COVID-19 vaccine.

This chain links TRBV25-1 with TRBJ1-6; unclear D gene. The germline V gene encodes CDR1 MGHDK and CDR2 SYGVNS. This CDR3 contains 14 residues. V was shortened by 5 bases and J by 13 bases, with 18 bases between the two germline ends. CDR3 sequence reads: CASSRVALMSPLHF. The CDR3 nucleotides are TGTGCCAGCAGTAGGGTGGCCCTTATGAGCCCCCTCCACTTT.

This clone was observed once. The chain carries TRBV19 and TRBJ2-1; D uncertain. V lost 7 bases and J lost 3, with 10 bases in between. Germline V CDR1 and CDR2: LNHDA, SQIVND (reference sequence). The CDR3 spans 13 residues. CDR3 bases: TGTGCCAGTATCGATCTCGGCTACAATGAGCAGTTCTTC. Residues: CASIDLGYNEQFF.

This chain uses TRBV7-6 with TRBJ2-1; TRBD2 matches at 9 bases. The CDR3 extends over 13 amino acids. Germline V gives CDR1 SGHVS, CDR2 FNYEAQ. J was trimmed by 8 bases and V by 3 bases; bases with no gene match: 2. The CDR3 loop is CASSFPSGDEQFF. CDR3 DNA: TGTGCCAGCAGCTTTCCTAGCGGGGATGAGCAGTTCTTC. Full variable domain (missing parts from reference TRBV7-6 and TRBJ2-1): GAGVSQSPRYKVTKRGQDVALRCDPISGHVSLYWYRQALGQGPEFLTYFNYEAQQDKSGLPNDRFSAERPEGSISTLTIQRTEQRDSAMYRCASSFPSGDEQFFGPGTRLTVL.

The table lists this clone with a count of one. V is TRBV15 and J is TRBJ2-7; D may correspond to TRBD1 or TRBD2 (5 bases each). Germline V gene data show CDR1 as LNHNV and CDR2 as YYDKDF (reference sequence). Trimming removed 4 bases at V and 2 bases at J, with 12 bases between. The CDR3 contains 14 residues. The CDR3 DNA is TGTGCCACCAGCAAACCGGGGCTGCCCTACGAGCAGTACTTC. Its protein is CATSKPGLPYEQYF.

In its sample, this clone was seen a few times. The chain carries TRBV7-9 and TRBJ2-2, with 9 positions matching TRBD2. After removal of 0 bases from V and 4 bases from J, the junction contained 6 bases not matched to a gene. In germline, CDR1 is SEHNR, CDR2 FQNEAQ (reference sequence). The CDR3 is made up of 17 amino acids. CDR3 DNA: TGTGCCAGCAGCTTAGCGGCGGGAGGGCCCGGCACCGGGGAGCTGTTTTTT. Translating it yields CASSLAAGGPGTGELFF.